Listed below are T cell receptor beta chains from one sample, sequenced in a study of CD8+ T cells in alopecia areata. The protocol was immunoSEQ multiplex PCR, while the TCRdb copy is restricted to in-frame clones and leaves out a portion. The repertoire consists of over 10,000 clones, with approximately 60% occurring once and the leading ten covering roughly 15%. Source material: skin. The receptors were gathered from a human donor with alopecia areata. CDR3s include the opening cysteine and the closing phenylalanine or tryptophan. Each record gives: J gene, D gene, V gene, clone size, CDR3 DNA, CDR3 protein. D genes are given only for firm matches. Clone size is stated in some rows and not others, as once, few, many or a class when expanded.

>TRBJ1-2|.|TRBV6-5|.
TGTGCCAGCAGTGATACAGGATTCTATGGCTACACCTTC
CASSDTGFYGYTF
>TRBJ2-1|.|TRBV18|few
TGTGCCTCGCAAGGACAACCGAGCTCCTACAATGAGCAGTTCTTC
CASQGQPSSYNEQFF
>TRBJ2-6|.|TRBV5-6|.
TGTGCCAGCAGCCCCCCATCTGTTTTCAGTGGGGCCAACGTCCTGACTTTC
CASSPPSVFSGANVLTF
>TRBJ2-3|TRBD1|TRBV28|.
TGTGCCAGCCGGGACAGTAGCACAGATACGCAGTATTTT
CASRDSSTDTQYF
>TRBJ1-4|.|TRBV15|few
TGTGCCACCAGCAGAGAACTGCACGGTGAAAAACTGTTTTTT
CATSRELHGEKLFF
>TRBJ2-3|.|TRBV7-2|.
TGTGCCAGCACCTATTCCCCCGACGAGGCGCAGTATTTT
CASTYSPDEAQYF
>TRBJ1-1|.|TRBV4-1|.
TGCGCCAGCAGCCAAGGAAGGTTTGAAGCTTTCTTT
CASSQGRFEAFF
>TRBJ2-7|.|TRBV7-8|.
TGTGCCAGCAGCTTAGTGGGCAGTCATAGCCCCTACTACGAGCAGTACTTC
CASSLVGSHSPYYEQYF
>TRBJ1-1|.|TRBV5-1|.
TGCGCCAGCAGCATCGGTATGAACACTGAAGCTTTCTTT
CASSIGMNTEAFF
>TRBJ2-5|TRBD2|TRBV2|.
TGTGCCAGCGAGCAGGGACCGGGGGGAGAGACCCAGTACTTC
CASEQGPGGETQYF
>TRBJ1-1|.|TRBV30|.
TGTGCCTGGAGTAAGGTCCGAAGGGGGACTGAAGCTTTCTTT
CAWSKVRRGTEAFF
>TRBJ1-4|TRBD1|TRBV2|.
TGTGCCAGCAGCCGCGTGGAGGAGAGAGGGGGCGTGAAACTGTTTTTT
CASSRVEERGGVKLFF
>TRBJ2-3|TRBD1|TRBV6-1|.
TGTGCCAGCAGCACCGAGCTTTTGGGACAGGGGACGCAGTATTTT
CASSTELLGQGTQYF
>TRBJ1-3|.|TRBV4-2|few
TGTGCCAGCAGCCAAGATAACAGTCTTTCCGGAAACACCATATATTTT
CASSQDNSLSGNTIYF
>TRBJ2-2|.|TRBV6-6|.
TGTGCCAGCAGACGAGTTGCGAACACCGGGGAGCTGTTTTTT
CASRRVANTGELFF
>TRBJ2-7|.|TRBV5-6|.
TGTGCCAGCAGCTTGGAAGGGTACGAGCAGTACTTC
CASSLEGYEQYF
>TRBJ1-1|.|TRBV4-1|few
TGCGCCAGCAGCCGGGACGGGACTGAAGCTTTCTTT
CASSRDGTEAFF
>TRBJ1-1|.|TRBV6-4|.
TGTGCCAGCCCAGAGGACCGTGATAACACTGAAGCTTTCTTT
CASPEDRDNTEAFF
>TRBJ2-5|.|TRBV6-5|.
TGTGCCAGCAGTGCACGACTAGGAGAGACCCAGTACTTC
CASSARLGETQYF
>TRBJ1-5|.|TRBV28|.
TGTGCCAGCAGTTTACTGAAACTTAATCAGCCCCAGCATTTT
CASSLLKLNQPQHF
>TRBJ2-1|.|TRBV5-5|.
TGTGCCAGCAGCTTGGGGGGCGTTGGATACAATGAGCAGTTCTTC
CASSLGGVGYNEQFF
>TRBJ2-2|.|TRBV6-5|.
TGTGCCAGCAGACTCATGGGGGCGGGCACCGGGGAGCTGTTTTTT
CASRLMGAGTGELFF
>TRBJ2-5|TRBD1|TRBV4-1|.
TGCGCCAGCAGCCAAAACAGACAGGGGGCTTGGAAGACCCAGTACTTC
CASSQNRQGAWKTQYF
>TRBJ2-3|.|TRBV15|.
TGTGCCACCAGCTGGCGCCTGGGTAGCGGAGTTACAGATACGCAGTATTTT
CATSWRLGSGVTDTQYF
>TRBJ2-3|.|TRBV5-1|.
TGCGCCAGCAGCTTGTGGGCGGACACAGATACGCAGTATTTT
CASSLWADTDTQYF
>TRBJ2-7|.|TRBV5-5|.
TGTGCCAGCAGCTTGGCCTCGGGGTACGAGCAGTACTTC
CASSLASGYEQYF
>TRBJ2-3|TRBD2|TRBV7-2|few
TGTGCCAGCAGCTTAGGAGCGGGGACAGATACGCAGTATTTT
CASSLGAGTDTQYF
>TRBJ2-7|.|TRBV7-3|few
TGTGCCAGCATTAGGGATGAGCAGTACTTC
CASIRDEQYF
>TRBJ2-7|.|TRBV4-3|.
TGCGCCAGCAGCCAAGACAGGTGGACAGTCTCCTACGAGCAGTACTTC
CASSQDRWTVSYEQYF
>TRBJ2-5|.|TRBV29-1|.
TGCAGCGCCCGTGGGGAGACCCAGTACTTC
CSARGETQYF
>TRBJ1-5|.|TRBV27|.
TGTGCCAGCAGGCCACTTGGAGTCAATCAGCCCCAGCATTTT
CASRPLGVNQPQHF
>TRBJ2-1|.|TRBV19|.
TGTGCCAGTAGTCCAGACACAAGATCTTACAATGAGCAGTTCTTC
CASSPDTRSYNEQFF
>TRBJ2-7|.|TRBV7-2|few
TGTGCCAGCTCCCTCGCGGGACAAGACTACGAGCAGTACTTC
CASSLAGQDYEQYF
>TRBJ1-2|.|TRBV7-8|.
TGTGCCAGCAGCTTAACAGGCCGCGTAGATGGCTACACCTTC
CASSLTGRVDGYTF
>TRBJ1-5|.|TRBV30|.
TGTGCCTGGAGTGTAGGGCCAGGGAATCAGCCCCAGCATTTT
CAWSVGPGNQPQHF
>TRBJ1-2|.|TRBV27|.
TGTGCCAGCAGTTTACGTAGGGCAGGGGCGGACTATGGCTACACCTTC
CASSLRRAGADYGYTF
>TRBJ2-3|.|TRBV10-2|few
TGCGCCAGTACTACTGATGGTACGCAGTATTTT
CASTTDGTQYF
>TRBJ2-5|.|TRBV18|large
TGTGCCAGCTCACCGCCCCCGACAGGACAAGAGACCCAGTACTTC
CASSPPPTGQETQYF
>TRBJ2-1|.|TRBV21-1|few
TGTGCCATGGGGGGCCCCTACAATGAGCAGTTCTTC
CAMGGPYNEQFF
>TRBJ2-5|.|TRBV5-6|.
TGTGCCAGCAGCTTTGGACGGGAGACCCAGTACTTC
CASSFGRETQYF
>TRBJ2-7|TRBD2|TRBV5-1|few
TGCGCCAGCAGCTTGGACGCTAGCGGGAGTCAGTACTTC
CASSLDASGSQYF
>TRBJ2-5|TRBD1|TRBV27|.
TGTGCCAGCAGTCCGTTCACAGGGGCGCTCTCGAAGCAGTACTTC
CASSPFTGALSKQYF
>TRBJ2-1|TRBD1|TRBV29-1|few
TGCAGCGGGGGGACAGGGGAGCAAGAGCAGTTCTTC
CSGGTGEQEQFF
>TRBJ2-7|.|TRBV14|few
TGTGCCAGCAGCCATCACAGAATACGGATCTACGAGCAGTACTTC
CASSHHRIRIYEQYF
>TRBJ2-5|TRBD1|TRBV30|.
TGTGCCACCAATAAGGGACAGGGGACAAGAGGGACCCAGTACTTC
CATNKGQGTRGTQYF
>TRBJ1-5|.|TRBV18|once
TGTGCCAGCTCAGGAGGAACAAGCAATCAGCCCCAGCATTTT
CASSGGTSNQPQHF
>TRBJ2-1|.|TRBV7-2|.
TGTGCCAGCAGCTTGACAGTGAGCTCCTACAATGAGCAGTTCTTC
CASSLTVSSYNEQFF